This T cell receptor (beta chain) was captured in a study of T cell repertoires and HLA-DP antigens. Study summary: Alloreactive CD4+ T cells targeted HLA-DP on transduced HeLa.

After more than 13 days' expansion, CD4+ cells were restimulated 20 to 25 h with HeLa expressing allogeneic DPB1. Stimulation used HeLa cells expressing transduced HLA-DPA1/DPB1, HLA-DM, invariant chain and CD80. Data came from immunoSEQ multiplex PCR; TCRdb stores just in-frame clones and leaves some out. The data show about 2,500 clones, with 70% to 75% seen just once and roughly 48% held by the top ten. CDR1 LNHDA and CDR2 SQIVND come from the germline V gene (reference sequence). After removal of 3 bases from V and 0 bases from J, the junction contained 4 bases not matched to a gene. The CDR3 extends over 16 amino acids.

The chain couples TRBV19 to TRBJ2-1, with 8 nucleotides matching TRBD1. The receptor's source is a man aged 60 to 69 in good health and CMV-seronegative. Sequenced material: CD137- CD4+ T cells from cultured PBMCs. The DNA for the CDR3 is TGTGCCAGTAGTATCCAAGGGACAGGCTCCTACAATGAGCAGTTCTTC. This encodes CASSIQGTGSYNEQFF.